The T cell receptor beta chain under discussion was sequenced for a study of CD8 T cells in Susac syndrome. With random hexamers, roughly 0.45 to 1 ug RNA was reverse transcribed. TCRdb re-analysed the immunoSEQ multiplex PCR reads in MiXCR, keeping a single row per CDR3 protein. The data contain 150,000 to 200,000 distinct CDR3 sequences, 85% to 95% of them seen just once; the ten biggest clones take up less than 0.2%. This CDR3 is 15 amino acids long. V was pared by 4 bases and J by 7 bases, with 8 bases of the junction left unmatched. The source of this sequence is a human donor with multiple sclerosis. Sequencing was done on a sample of CD8+ T cells from PBMCs. This chain links TRBV12-3 or TRBV12-4 with TRBJ2-1; TRBD2 matches 9 bases. CDR3 DNA: TGTGCCAGCAGTTGGAGCGGGGGGCCGGAGAATGAGCAGTTCTTC. Translating it yields CASSWSGGPENEQFF.